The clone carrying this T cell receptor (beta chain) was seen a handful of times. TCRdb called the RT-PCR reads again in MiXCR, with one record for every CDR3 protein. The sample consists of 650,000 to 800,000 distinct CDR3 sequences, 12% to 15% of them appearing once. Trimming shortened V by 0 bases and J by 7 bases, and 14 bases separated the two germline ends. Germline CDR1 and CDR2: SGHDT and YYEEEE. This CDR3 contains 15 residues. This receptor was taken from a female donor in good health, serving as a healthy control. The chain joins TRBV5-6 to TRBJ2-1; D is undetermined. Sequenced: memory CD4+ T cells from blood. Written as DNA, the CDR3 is TGTGCCAGCAGCTTGGGATTACAGCCCCAAAATGAGCAGTTCTTC. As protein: CASSLGLQPQNEQFF.